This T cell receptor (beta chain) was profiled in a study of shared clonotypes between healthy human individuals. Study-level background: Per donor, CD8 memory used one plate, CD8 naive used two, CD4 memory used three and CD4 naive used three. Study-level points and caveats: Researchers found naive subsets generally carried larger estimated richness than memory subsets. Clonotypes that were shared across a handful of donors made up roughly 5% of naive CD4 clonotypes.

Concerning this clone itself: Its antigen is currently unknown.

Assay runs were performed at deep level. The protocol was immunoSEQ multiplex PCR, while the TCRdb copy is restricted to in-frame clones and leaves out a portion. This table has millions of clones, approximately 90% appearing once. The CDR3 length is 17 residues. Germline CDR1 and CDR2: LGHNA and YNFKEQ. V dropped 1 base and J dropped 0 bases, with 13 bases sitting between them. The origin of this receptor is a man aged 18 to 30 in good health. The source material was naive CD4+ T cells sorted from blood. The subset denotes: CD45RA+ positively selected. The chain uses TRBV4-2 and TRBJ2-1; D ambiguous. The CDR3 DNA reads TGTGCCAGCAGCCAAGTTCTAGGAATAGCCTCCTACAATGAGCAGTTCTTC. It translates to CASSQVLGIASYNEQFF.